The 10 T cell receptor beta chains below were found in one sample sequenced in a study of T-cell memory formation after mild COVID-19. Each CDR3 protein is one row after TCRdb ran MiXCR on the 5' RACE reads. The data contain 450,000 to 650,000 distinct CDR3 sequences, about a sixth of them singletons. The sample was PBMCs or a T cell subset sorted from them (not recorded which). Every receptor here comes from an adult woman who had mild COVID-19 (a few samples of this study predate the infection). Cell type and time point are not known.

The chain is built from TRBV24-1 and TRBJ1-2; D is undetermined. CDR1 KGHDR and CDR2 SFDVKD come from the germline V gene. V lost 1 base and J lost 3, with 5 bases in between. This CDR3 has 13 residues. The CDR3 DNA reads TGTGCCACCAGTGATTTTTTTTACTATGGCTACACCTTC. The encoded protein is CATSDFFYYGYTF.

The chain links TRBV3-1 to TRBJ2-5, with D possibly TRBD2 on 6 matching bases. This CDR3 region has 13 residues. Trimming removed 3 bases from V and 5 bases from J, with 10 bases in between. Germline assignment: CDR1 LGHDT and CDR2 YNNKEL (reference sequence). CDR3 bases: TGTGCCAGCAGCCATGGGGGGAAGGAGACCCAGTACTTC. This gives the protein CASSHGGKETQYF.

This clonotype was observed a few times. The V call is TRBV12-3 or TRBV12-4, the J call TRBJ1-1; weak D call: TRBD1 (5 bases). The CDR3 sequence is 15 residues long. The germline V and J ends were trimmed by 3 bases and 0 bases, with 11 bases remaining between them. Here the CDR3 reads CASSFGGGLNTEAFF. The CDR3 DNA reads as TGTGCCAGCAGTTTTGGGGGTGGCTTGAACACTGAAGCTTTCTTT.

This clonotype was seen only a few times. V usage is TRBV7-8 and J usage is TRBJ2-7, with no clear D. Germline CDR1 SGHVS, CDR2 FQNEAQ. This CDR3 region has 11 residues. V lost 5 bases and J lost 5, with 7 bases in between. This CDR3 is CASSRTDEQYF. The CDR3 DNA is TGTGCCAGCAGCCGGACCGACGAGCAGTACTTC.

This clonotype was counted a few times. V gene TRBV30 combines with J gene TRBJ2-2; D gene ambiguous. CDR1 is GTSNPN, CDR2 SVGIG, per germline (reference sequence). The CDR3 has 11 amino acids. The V gene lost 3 bases and the J gene lost 5 bases, with 4 bases spanning the gap. CDR3 protein: CAWRRTGELFF. The CDR3 DNA follows: TGTGCCTGGAGAAGGACCGGGGAGCTGTTTTTT.

This clonotype was counted a few times. The chain has TRBV4-1 and TRBJ1-6; weak D call: TRBD1 (5 bases). Germline V gene data show CDR1 as MGHRA and CDR2 as YSYEKL. The CDR3 contains 16 residues. V was clipped by 0 bases and J by 10 bases, with 16 bases between them. The chain's CDR3 is CASSQDRSLGRSPLHF. Here the CDR3 DNA reads TGCGCCAGCAGCCAAGATCGTTCCCTGGGACGATCACCCCTCCACTTT.

This clonotype has more than one count but fewer than ten. The rearrangement joins TRBV6-2 or TRBV6-3 to TRBJ2-5; D is unclear. Germline V gene data show CDR1 as MNHEY and CDR2 as SVGEGT. This CDR3 has 15 amino acids. Trimming removed 6 bases at V and 2 bases at J, with 16 bases between. The CDR3 nucleotides are TGTGCCAGCAGCCCTCATATGACGGTACAAGAGACCCAGTACTTC. Translated, it gives CASSPHMTVQETQYF.

This clonotype was recorded a few times. The rearrangement joins TRBV4-2 to TRBJ2-5; 16 bases align to TRBD2. The CDR3 extends over 18 amino acids. Looked up from germline, CDR1 is LGHNA and CDR2 is YNFKEQ. Trimming cost V 0 bases and J 5 bases; bases outside gene matches: 6. CDR3 nucleotides: TGTGCCAGCAGCCAAGATCCGGGGACTAGCGGGAGGGCGGAGACCCAGTACTTC. Protein: CASSQDPGTSGRAETQYF.

This clonotype was seen only a few times. The chain has TRBV5-4 and TRBJ2-2, with D possibly matching TRBD1 (5 bases). V lost 0 bases to trimming and J lost 2 bases, with 14 bases between them. This CDR3 has 17 residues. CDR1 and CDR2 from the germline V gene are SGHNT and YYREEE (reference sequence). Here the CDR3 DNA reads TGTGCCAGCAGCTTGGGTGGGCCTACAGGAAACACCGGGGAGCTGTTTTTT. Protein: CASSLGGPTGNTGELFF.

This clonotype has a handful of counts. This rearrangement joins TRBV23-1 to TRBJ2-5; perhaps TRBD2 as D (6 bases). TRBV23-1 is placed among ORFs of uncertain function. Trimming removed 8 bases from V and 4 bases from J, with 14 bases in between. The CDR3 has 13 amino acids. The CDR3 nucleotides read TGCGCCAGCCCCACCCTAGCGTCAGAGACCCAGTACTTC. Translated, it gives CASPTLASETQYF.